Listed here are 11 T cell receptor beta chains from one sample, sequenced in a study of blood T cell repertoires in COVID-19. Sequenced by immunoSEQ multiplex PCR; TCRdb stores in-frame clones only, minus some. The profile shows about 78,000 clones, over 80% of them singletons. Sequencing input: peripheral blood. All receptors derive from a man aged 55 to 70 with active or convalescent COVID-19.

The rearrangement uses TRBV9 and TRBJ1-4; TRBD1 is a possible D gene (5 bases). The germline gives CDR1 SGDLS, CDR2 YYNGEE. The length of the CDR3 is 15 residues. V lost 2 bases and J lost 1, with 9 bases in between. CDR3: CASSVDRGTNEKLFF. The CDR3 nucleotides are TGTGCCAGCAGCGTCGACAGAGGAACTAATGAAAAACTGTTTTTT.

This chain joins TRBV3-1 (or the pseudogene TRBV3-2) and TRBJ2-7; weak D call: TRBD2 (5 bases). The CDR3 runs 12 residues. The V and J ends lost 4 bases and 3 bases respectively, with 7 bases between them. Germline V gene sequence: CDR1 LGHDT, CDR2 YNNKEL (reference sequence). The CDR3 here is CASSRTRYEQYF. The CDR3 DNA reads TGTGCCAGCAGCCGGACTCGCTACGAGCAGTACTTC.

The rearrangement joins TRBV5-8 to TRBJ2-1; the D gene is possibly TRBD1 (6 bases). This CDR3 has 14 amino acids. Per the germline V gene, CDR1 is SGHTS and CDR2 is YDEGEE. V gave up 2 bases and J gave up 3 bases, with 9 bases separating them. The CDR3 loop reads CASSLGQNYNEQFF. For the CDR3, the DNA is TGTGCCAGCAGCTTAGGACAGAACTACAATGAGCAGTTCTTC.

This chain connects TRBV14 to TRBJ2-1, with 8 nucleotides matching TRBD2. Per the germline V gene, CDR1 is SGHDN and CDR2 is FVKESK. The CDR3 spans 14 residues. Trimming cost V 2 bases and J 5 bases; bases outside gene matches: 2. This CDR3 is CASSQRRGDNEQFF. The CDR3 DNA is TGTGCCAGCAGCCAACGGCGGGGGGACAATGAGCAGTTCTTC.

This clone was seen more than once but under ten times. V and J are TRBV11-3 and TRBJ1-6; no clear D gene. The germline gives CDR1 SGHNT, CDR2 YENEEA. The CDR3 has 13 amino acids. Deletions cut 0 bases from V and 11 bases from J, with 8 bases between. The DNA for the CDR3 is TGTGCCAGCAGCTTAGATCCCGCGGCACCCCTCCACTTT. The encoded protein is CASSLDPAAPLHF.

V is TRBV7-2 and J is TRBJ2-7; D might be TRBD2 (6 bases). The CDR3 is 13 amino acids. The germline V and J ends were trimmed by 3 bases and 7 bases, with 13 bases remaining between them. Germline lookup yields CDR1 SGHTA and CDR2 FQGNSA. Here the CDR3 DNA reads TGTGCCAGCAGCTTCAGGGACTGGGAAGAGCAGTACTTC. It translates to CASSFRDWEEQYF.

The chain couples TRBV5-6 to TRBJ1-2; TRBD1 matches at 8 bases. From germline, CDR1 is SGHDT and CDR2 YYEEEE. Unmatched junction bases numbered 7, after V lost 4 bases and J lost 5 bases. The CDR3 totals 14 residues. CDR3 in amino acids: CASSLQDRAYGYTF. In nucleotides, the CDR3 is TGTGCCAGCAGCCTACAGGACAGGGCTTATGGCTACACCTTC.

This chain joins TRBV19 and TRBJ2-7; TRBD1 matches at 12 bases. The CDR3 extends over 14 amino acids. Germline lookup yields CDR1 LNHDA and CDR2 SQIVND (reference sequence). Trimming removed 6 bases from V and 3 bases from J; junction bases left unmatched: 3. CDR3 protein: CASRGQGAIYEQYF. In DNA, the CDR3 is TGTGCCAGTAGGGGACAGGGGGCGATCTACGAGCAGTACTTC. The variable domain in full, with the rest retrieved from reference TRBV19 and TRBJ2-7, is DGGITQSPKYLFRKEGQNVTLSCEQNLNHDAMYWYRQDPGQGLRLIYYSQIVNDFQKGDIAEGYSVSREKKESFPLTVTSAQKNPTAFYLCASRGQGAIYEQYFGPGTRLTVT.

This rearrangement joins TRBV5-8 to TRBJ1-4; TRBD1 aligns across 8 bases. CDR1 is SGHTS, CDR2 YDEGEE, per germline. This CDR3 is built from 14 residues. V shed 4 bases and J 7 bases; nucleotides not matched to a gene: 6. CDR3 residues: CASSVRTGFEKLFF. CDR3 nucleotides: TGTGCCAGCAGCGTACGGACAGGGTTTGAAAAACTGTTTTTT. The entire variable domain, with the rest obtained from reference TRBV5-8 and TRBJ1-4, is as follows: EAGVTQSPTHLIKTRGQQATLRCSPISGHTSVYWYQQALGLGLQFLLWYDEGEERNRGNFPPRFSGRQFPNYSSELNVNALELEDSALYLCASSVRTGFEKLFFGSGTQLSVL.

The rearrangement uses TRBV10-2 and TRBJ1-5; maybe TRBD1 (5 bases). The CDR3 loop spans 15 amino acids. CDR1 and CDR2 (germline): WSHSY, SAAADI. Trimming removed 4 bases at V and 2 bases at J, with 12 bases between. The CDR3 loop is CASSAEGPRNQPQHF. DNA for the CDR3: TGCGCCAGCAGTGCGGAGGGACCCCGCAATCAGCCCCAGCATTTT.

The gene calls are TRBV6-6 and TRBJ1-1, with a tentative D call TRBD1 (5 bases). V was trimmed by 10 bases and J by 1 base, leaving 10 bases between them. CDR1 is MNHNY, CDR2 SVGAGI, per germline (reference sequence). This CDR3 region has 12 residues. DNA of the CDR3: TGTGCCACCGTAAGGGGGAACACTGAAGCTTTCTTT. Encoded protein: CATVRGNTEAFF.